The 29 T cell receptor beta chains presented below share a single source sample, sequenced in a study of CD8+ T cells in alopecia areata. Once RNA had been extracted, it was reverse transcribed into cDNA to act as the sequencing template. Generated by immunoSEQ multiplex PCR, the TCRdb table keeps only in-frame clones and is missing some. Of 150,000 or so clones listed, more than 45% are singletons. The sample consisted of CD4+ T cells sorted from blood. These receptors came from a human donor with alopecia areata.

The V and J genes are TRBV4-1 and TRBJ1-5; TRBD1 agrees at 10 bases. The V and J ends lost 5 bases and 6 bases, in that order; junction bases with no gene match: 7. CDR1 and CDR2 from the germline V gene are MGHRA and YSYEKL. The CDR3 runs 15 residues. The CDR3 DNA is TGCGCCAGCAGCGGGAAGGACAGGGGGGGTCAGCCCCAGCATTTT. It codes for CASSGKDRGGQPQHF.

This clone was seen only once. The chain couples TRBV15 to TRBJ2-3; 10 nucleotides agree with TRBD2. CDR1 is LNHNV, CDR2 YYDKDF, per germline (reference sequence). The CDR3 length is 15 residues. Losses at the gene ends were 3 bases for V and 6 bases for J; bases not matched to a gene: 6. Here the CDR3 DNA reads TGTGCCACCAGCAGCCAGACTAGCGGGCCTGATACGCAGTATTTT. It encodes CATSSQTSGPDTQYF.

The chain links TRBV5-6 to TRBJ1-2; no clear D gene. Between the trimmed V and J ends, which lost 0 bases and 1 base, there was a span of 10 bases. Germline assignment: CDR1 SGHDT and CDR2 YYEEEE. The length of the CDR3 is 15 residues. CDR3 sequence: CASSLVQRNNYGYTF. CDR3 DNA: TGTGCCAGCAGCTTGGTACAACGGAATAACTATGGCTACACCTTC. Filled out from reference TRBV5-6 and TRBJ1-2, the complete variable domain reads DAGVTQSPTHLIKTRGQQVTLRCSPKSGHDTVSWYQQALGQGPQFIFQYYEEEERQRGNFPDRFSGHQFPNYSSELNVNALLLGDSALYLCASSLVQRNNYGYTFGSGTRLTVV.

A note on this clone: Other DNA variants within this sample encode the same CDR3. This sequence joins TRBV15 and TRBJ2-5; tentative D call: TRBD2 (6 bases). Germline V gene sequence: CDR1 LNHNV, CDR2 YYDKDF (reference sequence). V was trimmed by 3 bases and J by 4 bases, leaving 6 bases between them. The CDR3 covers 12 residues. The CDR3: CATSRGGETQYF. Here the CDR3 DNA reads TGTGCCACCAGCAGGGGAGGAGAGACCCAGTACTTC.

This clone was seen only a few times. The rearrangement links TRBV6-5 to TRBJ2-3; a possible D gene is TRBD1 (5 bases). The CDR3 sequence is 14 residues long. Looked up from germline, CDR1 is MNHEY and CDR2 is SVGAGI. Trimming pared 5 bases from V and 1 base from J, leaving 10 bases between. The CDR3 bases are TGTGCCAGCAGTCCCCCGACAGGCACAGATACGCAGTATTTT. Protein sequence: CASSPPTGTDTQYF.

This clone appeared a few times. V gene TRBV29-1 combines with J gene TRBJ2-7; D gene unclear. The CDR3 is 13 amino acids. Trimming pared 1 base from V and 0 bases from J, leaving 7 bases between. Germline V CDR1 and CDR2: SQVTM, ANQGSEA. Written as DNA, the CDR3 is TGCAGCGTTGAAGGTTGGGGCTCCTACGAGCAGTACTTC. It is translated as CSVEGWGSYEQYF.

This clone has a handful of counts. CDR3 nucleotides: TGCGCCAGCAGCTTGGAACAGGGGGTGTACAATGAGCAGTTCTTC. It specifies CASSLEQGVYNEQFF. The V call is TRBV5-1, the J call TRBJ2-1; 8 bases agree with TRBD1. This CDR3 contains 15 residues. The junction had 3 bases not matched to a gene; V was cut back by 0 bases and J by 4 bases. CDR1 is SGHRS, CDR2 YFSETQ, per germline. Filled out from reference TRBV5-1 and TRBJ2-1, the complete variable domain reads KAGVTQTPRYLIKTRGQQVTLSCSPISGHRSVSWYQQTPGQGLQFLFEYFSETQRNKGNFPGRFSGRQFSNSRSEMNVSTLELGDSALYLCASSLEQGVYNEQFFGPGTRLTVL.

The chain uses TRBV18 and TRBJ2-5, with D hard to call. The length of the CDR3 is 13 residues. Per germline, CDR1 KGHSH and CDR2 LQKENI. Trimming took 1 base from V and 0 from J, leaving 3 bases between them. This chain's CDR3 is CASSPLNQETQYF. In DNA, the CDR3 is TGTGCCAGCTCACCACTCAACCAAGAGACCCAGTACTTC.

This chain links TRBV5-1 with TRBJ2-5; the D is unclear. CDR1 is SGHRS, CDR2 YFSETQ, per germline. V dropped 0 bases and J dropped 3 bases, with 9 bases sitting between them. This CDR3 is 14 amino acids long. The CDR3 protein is CASSLARPEETQYF. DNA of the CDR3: TGCGCCAGCAGCTTGGCGCGTCCCGAAGAGACCCAGTACTTC.

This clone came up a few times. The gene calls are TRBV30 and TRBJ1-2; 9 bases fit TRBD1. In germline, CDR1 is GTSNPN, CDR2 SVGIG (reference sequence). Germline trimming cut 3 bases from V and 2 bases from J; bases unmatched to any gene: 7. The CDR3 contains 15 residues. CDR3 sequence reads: CAWRPRTGGNYGYTF. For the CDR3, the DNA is TGTGCCTGGAGACCCAGAACAGGGGGCAACTATGGCTACACCTTC.

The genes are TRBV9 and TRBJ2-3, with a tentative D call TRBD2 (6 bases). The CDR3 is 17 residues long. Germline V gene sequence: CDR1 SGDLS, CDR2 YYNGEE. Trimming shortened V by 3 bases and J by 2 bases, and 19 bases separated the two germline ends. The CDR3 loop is CASSGHQAGPTTDTQYF. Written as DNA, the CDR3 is TGTGCCAGCAGCGGTCACCAAGCGGGCCCAACCACAGATACGCAGTATTTT.

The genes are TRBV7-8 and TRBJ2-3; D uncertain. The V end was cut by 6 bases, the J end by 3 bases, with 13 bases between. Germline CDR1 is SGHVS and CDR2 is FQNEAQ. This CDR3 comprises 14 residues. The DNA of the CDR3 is TGTGCCAGCAGACGAACTTACGAGACAGATACGCAGTATTTT. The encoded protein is CASRRTYETDTQYF.

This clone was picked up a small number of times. The CDR3 loop reads CSASHQNEQYF. As DNA, the CDR3 is TGCAGTGCTAGTCACCAGAACGAGCAGTACTTC. The chain carries TRBV20-1 and TRBJ2-7; no clear D gene. The V end lost 3 bases, the J end lost 5 bases, and 8 bases lay between the germline ends. The CDR3 sequence is 11 residues long. The V gene's germline CDR1 is DFQATT and CDR2 SNEGSKA (reference sequence).

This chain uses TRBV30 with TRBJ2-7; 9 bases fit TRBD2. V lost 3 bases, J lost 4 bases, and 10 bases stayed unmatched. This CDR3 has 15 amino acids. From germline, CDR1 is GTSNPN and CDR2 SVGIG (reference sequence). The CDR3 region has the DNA TGTGCCTGGAGCTTGCCCGGCCTAGCGGGGTACGAGCAGTACTTC. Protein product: CAWSLPGLAGYEQYF. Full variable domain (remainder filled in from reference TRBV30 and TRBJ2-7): SQTIHQWPATLVQPVGSPLSLECTVEGTSNPNLYWYRQAAGRGLQLLFYSVGIGQISSEVPQNLSASRPQDRQFILSSKKLLLSDSGFYLCAWSLPGLAGYEQYFGPGTRLTVT.

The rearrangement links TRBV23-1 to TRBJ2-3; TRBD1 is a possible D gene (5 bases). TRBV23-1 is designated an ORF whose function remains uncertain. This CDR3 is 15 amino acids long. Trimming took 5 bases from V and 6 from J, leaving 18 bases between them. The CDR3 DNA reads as TGCGCCAGCAGTAAAAAAGGACACGAGGAGGATACGCAGTATTTT. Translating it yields CASSKKGHEEDTQYF.

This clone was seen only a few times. CDR3 region: CASSLAILPAGQGVNEQYF. Here the CDR3 DNA reads TGCGCCAGCAGCTTGGCCATACTACCCGCAGGCCAGGGCGTGAACGAGCAGTACTTC. The chain couples TRBV5-1 to TRBJ2-7; D may be TRBD1 (5 bases). V was trimmed by 0 bases and J by 5 bases, leaving 27 bases between them. Germline assignment: CDR1 SGHRS and CDR2 YFSETQ. The CDR3 totals 19 residues.

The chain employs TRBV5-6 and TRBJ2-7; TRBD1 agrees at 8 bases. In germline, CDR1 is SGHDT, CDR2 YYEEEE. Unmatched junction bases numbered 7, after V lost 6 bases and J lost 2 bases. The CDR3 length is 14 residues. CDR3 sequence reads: CASNDRGLTYEQYF. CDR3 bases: TGTGCCAGCAACGACAGGGGACTGACCTACGAGCAGTACTTC.

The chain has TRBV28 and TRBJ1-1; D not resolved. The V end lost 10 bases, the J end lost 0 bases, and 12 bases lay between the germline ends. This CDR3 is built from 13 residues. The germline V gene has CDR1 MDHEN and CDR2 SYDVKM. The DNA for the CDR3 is TGTGCCATTATCGCTAGGGTGAACACTGAAGCTTTCTTT. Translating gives CAIIARVNTEAFF.

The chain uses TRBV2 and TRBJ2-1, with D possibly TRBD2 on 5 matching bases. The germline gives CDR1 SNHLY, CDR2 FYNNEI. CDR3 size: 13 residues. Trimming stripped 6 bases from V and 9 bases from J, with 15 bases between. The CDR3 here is CASRFVRVGEQFF. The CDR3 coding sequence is TGTGCCAGCAGGTTCGTGAGGGTCGGTGAGCAGTTCTTC.

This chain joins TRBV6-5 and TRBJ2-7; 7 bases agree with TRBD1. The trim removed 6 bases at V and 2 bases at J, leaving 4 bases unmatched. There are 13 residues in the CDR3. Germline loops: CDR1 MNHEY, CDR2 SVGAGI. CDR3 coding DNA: TGTGCCAGCAGCTACGACAGGGCCTACGAGCAGTACTTC. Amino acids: CASSYDRAYEQYF.

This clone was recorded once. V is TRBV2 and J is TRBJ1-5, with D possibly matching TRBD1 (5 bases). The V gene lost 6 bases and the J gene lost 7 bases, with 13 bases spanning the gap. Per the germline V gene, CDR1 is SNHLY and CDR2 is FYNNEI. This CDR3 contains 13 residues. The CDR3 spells CASSRVSGQPQHF. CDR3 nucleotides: TGTGCCAGCAGCAGGGTATCCGGGCAGCCCCAGCATTTT. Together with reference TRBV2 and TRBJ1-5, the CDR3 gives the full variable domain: EPEVTQTPSHQVTQMGQEVILRCVPISNHLYFYWYRQILGQKVEFLVSFYNNEISEKSEIFDDQFSVERPDGSNFTLKIRSTKLEDSAMYFCASSRVSGQPQHFGDGTRLSIL.

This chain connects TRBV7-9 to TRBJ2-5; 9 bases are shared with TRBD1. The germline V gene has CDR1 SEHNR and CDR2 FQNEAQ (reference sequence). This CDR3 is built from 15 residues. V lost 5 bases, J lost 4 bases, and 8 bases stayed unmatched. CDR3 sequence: CASSINRGRRETQYF. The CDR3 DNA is TGTGCCAGCAGCATAAACAGGGGGCGGAGAGAGACCCAGTACTTC. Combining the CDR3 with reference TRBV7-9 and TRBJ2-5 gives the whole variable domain DTGVSQNPRHKITKRGQNVTFRCDPISEHNRLYWYRQTLGQGPEFLTYFQNEAQLEKSRLLSDRFSAERPKGSFSTLEIQRTEQGDSAMYLCASSINRGRRETQYFGPGTRLLVL.

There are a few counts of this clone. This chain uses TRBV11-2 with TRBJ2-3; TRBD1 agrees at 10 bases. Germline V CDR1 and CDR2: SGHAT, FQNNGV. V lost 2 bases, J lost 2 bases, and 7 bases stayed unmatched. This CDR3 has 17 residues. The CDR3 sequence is CASSLIGGTGATDTQYF. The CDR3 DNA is TGTGCCAGCAGCTTAATCGGCGGGACAGGGGCCACAGATACGCAGTATTTT.

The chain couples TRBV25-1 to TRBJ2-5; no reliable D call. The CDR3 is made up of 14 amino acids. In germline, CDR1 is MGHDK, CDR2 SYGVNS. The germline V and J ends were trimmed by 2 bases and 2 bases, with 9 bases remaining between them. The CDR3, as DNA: TGTGCCAGCAGTGAACACTGGAGTCAAGAGACCCAGTACTTC. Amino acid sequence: CASSEHWSQETQYF. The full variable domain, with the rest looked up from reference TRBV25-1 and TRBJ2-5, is EADIYQTPRYLVIGTGKKITLECSQTMGHDKMYWYQQDPGMELHLIHYSYGVNSTEKGDLSSESTVSRIRTEHFPLTLESARPSHTSQYLCASSEHWSQETQYFGPGTRLLVL.

CDR3 bases: TGTGCCAGCAGTGCGGGGACGGGTGAGCAGTTCTTC. Residues: CASSAGTGEQFF. This sequence joins TRBV2 and TRBJ2-1, with D perhaps being TRBD1 or TRBD2 (5 bases each). V dropped 4 bases and J dropped 9 bases, with 10 bases sitting between them. CDR1 and CDR2 from the germline V gene are SNHLY and FYNNEI. This CDR3 has 12 residues.

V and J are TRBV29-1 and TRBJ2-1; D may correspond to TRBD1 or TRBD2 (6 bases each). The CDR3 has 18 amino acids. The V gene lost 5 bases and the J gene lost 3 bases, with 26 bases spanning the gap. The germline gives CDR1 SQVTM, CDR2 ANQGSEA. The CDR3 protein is CSVPRQVASEGHYNEQFF. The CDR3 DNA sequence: TGCAGCGTTCCCAGACAGGTCGCGTCGGAGGGGCACTACAATGAGCAGTTCTTC.

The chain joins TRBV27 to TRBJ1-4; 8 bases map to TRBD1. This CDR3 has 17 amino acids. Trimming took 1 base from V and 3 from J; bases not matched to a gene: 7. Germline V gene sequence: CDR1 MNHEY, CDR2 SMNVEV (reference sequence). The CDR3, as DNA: TGTGCCAGCAGTTTATATCCGCCGGGACAGGCTAATGAAAAACTGTTTTTT. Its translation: CASSLYPPGQANEKLFF.

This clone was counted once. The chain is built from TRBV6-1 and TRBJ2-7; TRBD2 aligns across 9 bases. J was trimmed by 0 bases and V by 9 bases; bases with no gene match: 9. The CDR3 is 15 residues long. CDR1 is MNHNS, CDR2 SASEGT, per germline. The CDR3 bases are TGTGCCAGTACGTCCGGGACTAGCAACTCCTACGAGCAGTACTTC. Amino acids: CASTSGTSNSYEQYF.

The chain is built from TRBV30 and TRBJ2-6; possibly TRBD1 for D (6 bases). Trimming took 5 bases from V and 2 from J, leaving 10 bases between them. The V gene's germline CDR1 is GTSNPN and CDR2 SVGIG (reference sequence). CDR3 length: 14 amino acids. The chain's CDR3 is CAWDRTAGANVLTF. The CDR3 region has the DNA TGTGCCTGGGATCGGACAGCTGGGGCCAACGTCCTGACTTTC. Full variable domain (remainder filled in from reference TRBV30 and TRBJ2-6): SQTIHQWPATLVQPVGSPLSLECTVEGTSNPNLYWYRQAAGRGLQLLFYSVGIGQISSEVPQNLSASRPQDRQFILSSKKLLLSDSGFYLCAWDRTAGANVLTFGAGSRLTVL.